These T cell receptor beta chains were read from a single sample in a study of T cell responses to AZD1222 COVID-19 vaccine. Generated by immunoSEQ multiplex PCR, the TCRdb table keeps only in-frame clones and is missing some. The sample carries roughly 120,000 clones, around 89% recorded once. The sequenced sample was peripheral blood, obtained 28 days after the second AZD1222 dose. These receptors were collected from an adult who received the AZD1222 COVID-19 vaccine. Each CDR3 is given with its conserved first and last residue. D genes are given only for firm matches. Expanded clones are given a class, and other clones once, few, many or no size at all.

D: -
J: TRBJ1-1
V: TRBV24-1
size: -
DNA: TGTGCCACCAGTGAGACATTGAACACTGAAGCTTTCTTT
CDR3: CATSETLNTEAFF

D: -
J: TRBJ2-2
V: TRBV11-1
size: -
DNA: TGTGCCAGCAGCTACCTTACCGGGGAGCTGTTTTTT
CDR3: CASSYLTGELFF

D: -
J: TRBJ2-3
V: TRBV7-9
size: -
DNA: TGTGCCAGCAGCGCCTACCGGGCCCGCACAGATACGCAGTATTTT
CDR3: CASSAYRARTDTQYF

D: TRBD1
J: TRBJ1-3
V: TRBV30
size: -
DNA: TGTGCCTGGAGTGTTAGGGGGCGTCACCATTTTGACTCTGGAAACACCATATATTTT
CDR3: CAWSVRGRHHFDSGNTIYF

D: TRBD1
J: TRBJ1-4
V: TRBV11-3
size: -
DNA: TGTGCCAGCAGCTTAAGGGCACCCGGAGGGACAGGGGGTGAAAAACTGTTTTTT
CDR3: CASSLRAPGGTGGEKLFF

D: TRBD2
J: TRBJ2-5
V: TRBV7-2
size: -
DNA: TGTGCCAGCAGCTTAGCCGGGAGGCGAGAGACCCAGTACTTC
CDR3: CASSLAGRRETQYF

D: -
J: TRBJ2-3
V: TRBV6-5
size: once
DNA: TGTGCCAGCAAAGTTCTCCCCCACAGGGCAGATACGCAGTATTTT
CDR3: CASKVLPHRADTQYF

D: -
J: TRBJ1-2
V: TRBV7-9
size: -
DNA: TGTGCCAGCAGCCCACCGACAGGATTTATGGGCTACACCTTC
CDR3: CASSPPTGFMGYTF

D: -
J: TRBJ2-7
V: TRBV6-5
size: -
DNA: TGTGCCAGCAGTTTTGCGGGGTCCCTTTATGGCGAGCAGTACTTC
CDR3: CASSFAGSLYGEQYF

D: -
J: TRBJ2-1
V: TRBV9
size: -
DNA: TGTGCCAGCAGCCCCCCCCATATCAATGAGCAGTTCTTC
CDR3: CASSPPHINEQFF

D: -
J: TRBJ2-7
V: TRBV24-1
size: -
DNA: TGTGCCACCAGTGAGGGGACCCTCGACGAGCAGTACTTC
CDR3: CATSEGTLDEQYF

D: TRBD1
J: TRBJ1-5
V: TRBV5-1
size: -
DNA: TGCGCCAGCAGCTTGTCCCCACAGGGGGGTCAGCCCCAGCATTTT
CDR3: CASSLSPQGGQPQHF

D: -
J: TRBJ1-1
V: TRBV5-1
size: -
DNA: TGCGCCAGCAGCTTTAGCAGCGACACTGAAGCTTTCTTT
CDR3: CASSFSSDTEAFF

D: TRBD1
J: TRBJ1-1
V: TRBV7-9
size: -
DNA: TGTGCCAGCACCCGACAGGGACTCATGAACACTGAAGCTTTCTTT
CDR3: CASTRQGLMNTEAFF

D: -
J: TRBJ2-2
V: TRBV19
size: -
DNA: TGTGCCAGTAGGACCCCGAATTCCGGGGAGCTGTTTTTT
CDR3: CASRTPNSGELFF

D: -
J: TRBJ2-7
V: TRBV7-9
size: -
DNA: TGTGCCAGCAGCTCCCAACGCTACGAGCAGTACTTC
CDR3: CASSSQRYEQYF

D: -
J: TRBJ1-1
V: TRBV2
size: -
DNA: TGTGCCAGCACCGAGCAGGGAAACACTGAAGCTTTCTTT
CDR3: CASTEQGNTEAFF

D: -
J: TRBJ2-3
V: TRBV3-1/TRBV3-2
size: -
DNA: TGTGCCAGCAGCCAAGGAACAGGGTGGATCACAGATACGCAGTATTTT
CDR3: CASSQGTGWITDTQYF

D: TRBD1
J: TRBJ1-1
V: TRBV19
size: once
DNA: TGTGCCAGTAGGGGGACAGTGAACACTGAAGCTTTCTTT
CDR3: CASRGTVNTEAFF

D: -
J: TRBJ2-5
V: TRBV4-2
size: once
DNA: TGTGCCAGCAGCCCAGACCGGTGGGGCAGGGGACAAGAGACCCAGTACTTC
CDR3: CASSPDRWGRGQETQYF

D: -
J: TRBJ2-3
V: TRBV2
size: -
DNA: TGTGCCAGCAGTGAAGGACACCCGGATCAGTATTTT
CDR3: CASSEGHPDQYF

D: -
J: TRBJ1-2
V: TRBV7-2
size: -
DNA: TGTGCCAGCAGCGTCAGGAACGGGGGTCGGCGGGGCTACACCTTC
CDR3: CASSVRNGGRRGYTF

D: -
J: TRBJ2-5
V: TRBV7-2
size: -
DNA: TGTGCCAGCAGACCGAGAGGGACCCAGTACTTC
CDR3: CASRPRGTQYF

D: -
J: TRBJ1-2
V: TRBV13
size: -
DNA: TGTGCCAGCAGCTTAGGGATCGCCGGGAACTCCTTGACCTATGGCTACACCTTC
CDR3: CASSLGIAGNSLTYGYTF

D: -
J: TRBJ1-1
V: TRBV5-6
size: -
DNA: TGTGCCAGCAGCAGGACGGACCGCCTGAACACTGAAGCTTTCTTT
CDR3: CASSRTDRLNTEAFF

D: -
J: TRBJ2-6
V: TRBV2
size: -
DNA: TGTGCCAGCAGGGACCCGTTTGGGCCTGGGGCCAACGTCCTGACTTTC
CDR3: CASRDPFGPGANVLTF

D: TRBD1
J: TRBJ2-3
V: TRBV30
size: once
DNA: TGTGCCTGGAGTGAGCTCCGGGACAGCCTAAGCACAGATACGCAGTATTTT
CDR3: CAWSELRDSLSTDTQYF

D: TRBD1
J: TRBJ2-7
V: TRBV15
size: -
DNA: TGTGCCACCAGCATTACAGGGGTCCCCTACGAGCAGTACTTC
CDR3: CATSITGVPYEQYF